This T cell receptor beta chain emerged from a study of T cell responses to AZD1222 COVID-19 vaccine. Study results and limitations: No day 14 peak samples; only post-peak repertoires were characterized.

Of note for this clone: As yet, its antigen is unknown.

Libraries were prepared by immunoSEQ multiplex PCR; TCRdb keeps only in-frame clonotypes and omits some of them. The table lists roughly 150,000 clones, about nine tenths of them singletons. The CDR3 extends over 14 amino acids. Germline CDR1 and CDR2: LNHDA and SQIVND (reference sequence). V was pared by 3 bases and J by 11 bases, with 14 bases between. The chain couples TRBV19 to TRBJ1-6; D unclear. The receptor was derived from an adult who received the AZD1222 COVID-19 vaccine. Material: peripheral blood, obtained 28 days after the second AZD1222 dose. The CDR3 sequence: CASSIGERSPPLHF. CDR3 in DNA: TGTGCCAGTAGTATCGGGGAGAGATCGCCACCCCTCCACTTT.